These 24 T cell receptor beta chains share one sample of origin, sequenced in a study of blood T cell repertoires in COVID-19. Sequencing was performed with immunoSEQ multiplex PCR; in TCRdb, only in-frame clones are kept and a portion is missing. Of tens of thousands of clones in the sample, around 81% were seen once. The specimen was peripheral blood. The receptors shown here come from a man at least 80 years old with acute or convalescent COVID-19.

The rearrangement joins TRBV5-1 to TRBJ1-1; D ambiguous. CDR3 length equals 11 residues. V lost 4 bases, J lost 2 bases, and 3 bases lay in between. Germline CDR1 SGHRS, CDR2 YFSETQ. The CDR3 coding sequence is TGCGCCAGCAGCCTTAACACTGAAGCTTTCTTT. Amino acid sequence: CASSLNTEAFF.

This rearrangement joins TRBV11-2 to TRBJ1-1, with TRBD1 matching over 9 bases. Germline V gives CDR1 SGHAT, CDR2 FQNNGV. J lost 11 bases, V lost 5 bases, and 6 bases had no gene match. The CDR3 spans 12 residues. The chain's CDR3 is CASSRDRERAFF. Here the CDR3 DNA reads TGTGCCAGCAGCCGGGACAGGGAGAGGGCTTTCTTT.

The rearrangement links TRBV19 to TRBJ2-1; maybe TRBD2 (5 bases). Trimming took 5 bases from V and 0 from J, leaving 11 bases between them. Germline V lookup: CDR1 LNHDA, CDR2 SQIVND (reference sequence). The CDR3 contains 15 residues. CDR3: CASSGGRSSYNEQFF. CDR3 in DNA: TGTGCCAGTAGTGGAGGTAGGAGCTCCTACAATGAGCAGTTCTTC.

This chain uses TRBV19 with TRBJ1-1; perhaps TRBD1 as D (6 bases). The CDR3 has 16 residues. Germline CDR1 is LNHDA and CDR2 is SQIVND (reference sequence). Between the trimmed V and J ends, which lost 0 bases and 2 bases, there was a span of 13 bases. The DNA of the CDR3 is TGTGCCAGTAGTATAGATCTGGGGACACCAAACACTGAAGCTTTCTTT. Translated, it gives CASSIDLGTPNTEAFF.

The chain recombines TRBV7-6 with TRBJ2-7, with 7 bases fitting TRBD1. Germline V CDR1 and CDR2: SGHVS, FNYEAQ. Trimming took 5 bases from V and 2 from J; bases not matched to a gene: 12. The CDR3 is 16 amino acids. This chain's CDR3 is CASSRNPGTAAYEQYF. The CDR3 region has the DNA TGTGCCAGCAGCCGTAACCCAGGGACAGCGGCCTACGAGCAGTACTTC. The entire variable domain, with the rest obtained from reference TRBV7-6 and TRBJ2-7, is as follows: GAGVSQSPRYKVTKRGQDVALRCDPISGHVSLYWYRQALGQGPEFLTYFNYEAQQDKSGLPNDRFSAERPEGSISTLTIQRTEQRDSAMYRCASSRNPGTAAYEQYFGPGTRLTVT.

The rearrangement joins TRBV6-6 to TRBJ2-7; TRBD1 matches 12 bases. The V segment lost 5 bases and the J segment 5 bases; nucleotides outside the gene matches: 7. The CDR3 length is 15 residues. The V gene's germline CDR1 is MNHNY and CDR2 SVGAGI (reference sequence). In DNA, the CDR3 is TGTGCCAGCAGTCGGACCGGGACAGGGGGCAACGAGCAGTACTTC. This gives the protein CASSRTGTGGNEQYF.

The chain combines TRBV7-9 with TRBJ1-2; D is possibly TRBD1 (5 bases). The CDR3 totals 17 residues. Trimming took off 4 bases at V and 0 bases at J, with 18 bases between the two ends. Germline V gives CDR1 SEHNR, CDR2 FQNEAQ (reference sequence). CDR3 DNA sequence: TGTGCCAGCAGCTCGCCGGGACCGGGACTAGCTAACTATGGCTACACCTTC. Residues: CASSSPGPGLANYGYTF.

The chain is built from TRBV7-9 and TRBJ2-5; perhaps TRBD2 as D (6 bases). The CDR3 covers 15 residues. Germline CDR1 and CDR2: SEHNR and FQNEAQ (reference sequence). Trimming took 2 bases from V and 4 from J, leaving 14 bases between them. The CDR3 bases are TGTGCCAGCAGCTTAAGTGGGAGGAGAGGAGAGACCCAGTACTTC. As protein: CASSLSGRRGETQYF. Together with reference TRBV7-9 and TRBJ2-5, the CDR3 gives the full variable domain: DTGVSQNPRHKITKRGQNVTFRCDPISEHNRLYWYRQTLGQGPEFLTYFQNEAQLEKSRLLSDRFSAERPKGSFSTLEIQRTEQGDSAMYLCASSLSGRRGETQYFGPGTRLLVL.

The V call is TRBV6-6, the J call TRBJ1-1; D is unresolved. This CDR3 region has 13 residues. Germline V gene lookup returns CDR1 MNHNY and CDR2 SVGAGI (reference sequence). Trimming removed 5 bases at V and 6 bases at J, with 13 bases between. CDR3 protein: CASSSISGPEAFF. The CDR3 bases are TGTGCCAGCAGTAGTATATCAGGCCCTGAAGCTTTCTTT.

CDR3 in amino acids: CASSLAFRGFYGYTF. The CDR3 nucleotides are TGTGCCAGCAGCTTAGCGTTCAGGGGATTCTATGGCTACACCTTC. V usage is TRBV7-9 and J usage is TRBJ1-2; TRBD1 is a possible D gene (6 bases). Deletions cut 0 bases from V and 4 bases from J, with 12 bases between. Germline lookup yields CDR1 SEHNR and CDR2 FQNEAQ (reference sequence). This CDR3 region has 15 residues. The variable domain in full, with the rest retrieved from reference TRBV7-9 and TRBJ1-2, is DTGVSQNPRHKITKRGQNVTFRCDPISEHNRLYWYRQTLGQGPEFLTYFQNEAQLEKSRLLSDRFSAERPKGSFSTLEIQRTEQGDSAMYLCASSLAFRGFYGYTFGSGTRLTVV.

The count of this clone is one. In nucleotides, the CDR3 is TGTGCCAGCAGCGTAGCGACCCCCCGAACAGGGGGCTACACCTTC. Encoded protein: CASSVATPRTGGYTF. The chain is built from TRBV9 and TRBJ1-2, with a possible D match to TRBD1 (6 bases). The CDR3 totals 15 residues. The germline gives CDR1 SGDLS, CDR2 YYNGEE. Trimming removed 0 bases at V and 8 bases at J, with 17 bases between.

The CDR3 sequence is CASSYSIANYGYTF. The CDR3 nucleotides read TGTGCCAGCTCCTACAGTATAGCTAACTATGGCTACACCTTC. The genes are TRBV28 and TRBJ1-2; D uncertain. Germline values: CDR1 MDHEN, CDR2 SYDVKM. Trimming cost V 8 bases and J 0 bases, with 13 bases left between them. There are 14 residues in the CDR3.

This clone was picked up one time. The rearrangement joins TRBV7-3 to TRBJ2-5; D ambiguous. Trimming removed 11 bases from V and 1 base from J, with 26 bases in between. The CDR3 runs to 17 residues. From germline, CDR1 is SGHTA and CDR2 FQGTGA. The CDR3 sequence: CARTPSSYSEIQETQYF. CDR3 nucleotide sequence: TGTGCCCGCACTCCCAGCAGCTACTCGGAGATCCAAGAGACCCAGTACTTC.

This rearrangement joins TRBV19 to TRBJ1-3, with D tentatively TRBD1 (6 bases). CDR3 length: 15 amino acids. Between the trimmed V and J ends, which lost 3 bases and 1 base, there was a span of 10 bases. Germline assignment: CDR1 LNHDA and CDR2 SQIVND (reference sequence). The CDR3 DNA reads TGTGCCAGTAGTATCGGACAGACTTCTGGAAACACCATATATTTT. It yields the protein CASSIGQTSGNTIYF.

This clone was observed a handful of times. V is TRBV19 and J is TRBJ1-6; the match to TRBD1 covers 8 bases. CDR3 length: 15 amino acids. The germline V gene encodes CDR1 LNHDA and CDR2 SQIVND (reference sequence). Trimming took 6 bases from V and 7 from J; bases not matched to a gene: 8. The CDR3 coding sequence is TGTGCCAGTAGCACAGGGGGAAGTAGGAATTCACCCCTCCACTTT. Its translation: CASSTGGSRNSPLHF. The full variable domain, rest sourced from reference TRBV19 and TRBJ1-6, is DGGITQSPKYLFRKEGQNVTLSCEQNLNHDAMYWYRQDPGQGLRLIYYSQIVNDFQKGDIAEGYSVSREKKESFPLTVTSAQKNPTAFYLCASSTGGSRNSPLHFGNGTRLTVT.

The chain is built from TRBV6-1 and TRBJ1-2; no clear D. V was pared by 2 bases and J by 2 bases, with 9 bases between. Germline loops: CDR1 MNHNS, CDR2 SASEGT. The CDR3 consists of 14 residues. The CDR3 DNA follows: TGTGCCAGCAGTGAATTGGGCTGGAACTATGGCTACACCTTC. This sequence encodes CASSELGWNYGYTF.

CDR3 loop: CASSPRVGAGGGNEQFF. The CDR3 DNA follows: TGCGCCAGCAGCCCCCGAGTAGGAGCGGGGGGGGGTAATGAGCAGTTCTTC. J is TRBJ2-1 and V is TRBV4-1, with 10 nucleotides matching TRBD2. This CDR3 region has 17 residues. Unmatched junction bases numbered 13, after V lost 4 bases and J lost 7 bases. Germline V gene lookup returns CDR1 MGHRA and CDR2 YSYEKL.

The V and J genes are TRBV18 and TRBJ2-1; 8 nucleotides align to TRBD2. The V and J ends lost 0 bases and 4 bases, in that order; junction bases with no gene match: 8. This CDR3 spans 17 amino acids. CDR1 is KGHSH and CDR2 is LQKENI in the germline V gene. CDR3 DNA sequence: TGTGCCAGCTCACCACCTAGCGGGAACGAAGGGTACAATGAGCAGTTCTTC. It translates to CASSPPSGNEGYNEQFF.

V gene TRBV3-1 (or the pseudogene TRBV3-2) combines with J gene TRBJ1-5, with D possibly TRBD1 on 6 matching bases. CDR1 and CDR2 from the germline V gene are LGHDT and YNNKEL (reference sequence). This CDR3 is 15 amino acids long. V lost 2 bases and J lost 5, with 13 bases in between. The DNA for the CDR3 is TGTGCCAGCAGCCAACTTGGACAGCCCCATCAGCCCCAGCATTTT. Protein sequence: CASSQLGQPHQPQHF.

The gene calls are TRBV3-1 (or the pseudogene TRBV3-2) and TRBJ2-7; 9 bases line up with TRBD1. The germline V gene encodes CDR1 LGHDT and CDR2 YNNKEL (reference sequence). This CDR3 region has 14 residues. J was trimmed by 4 bases and V by 4 bases; bases with no gene match: 5. CDR3 protein: CASSLTGTGYEQYF. The DNA of the CDR3 is TGTGCCAGCAGCCTTACCGGGACAGGGTACGAGCAGTACTTC.

V gene TRBV15 combines with J gene TRBJ1-5, with 9 positions matching TRBD1. The CDR3 has 14 amino acids. The germline gives CDR1 LNHNV, CDR2 YYDKDF (reference sequence). The trim removed 5 bases at V and 7 bases at J, leaving 6 bases unmatched. CDR3 residues: CATSGQGRRQPQHF. In nucleotides, the CDR3 is TGTGCCACCAGCGGACAGGGGCGAAGACAGCCCCAGCATTTT.

This chain uses TRBV27 with TRBJ1-5; D unclear. The ends were cut back, 1 base at V and 0 bases at J, with 10 bases in the middle. The germline V gene has CDR1 MNHEY and CDR2 SMNVEV (reference sequence). The CDR3 consists of 16 residues. The CDR3 DNA follows: TGTGCCAGCAGTTTATTGGGTGGAGATAGCAATCAGCCCCAGCATTTT. This gives the protein CASSLLGGDSNQPQHF.

The gene calls are TRBV19 and TRBJ2-4, with TRBD2 as a possible D gene (5 bases). Germline V CDR1 and CDR2: LNHDA, SQIVND (reference sequence). The ends were cut back, 2 bases at V and 8 bases at J, with 13 bases in the middle. The CDR3 extends over 14 amino acids. CDR3 DNA: TGTGCCAGTAGTATACGTAGTCCCGGGGACATTCAGTACTTC. Amino acids: CASSIRSPGDIQYF.

The rearrangement joins TRBV19 to TRBJ1-6; perhaps TRBD1 as D (6 bases). CDR3 length: 14 amino acids. Trimming removed 5 bases from V and 7 bases from J, with 12 bases in between. Germline V gene data show CDR1 as LNHDA and CDR2 as SQIVND (reference sequence). The CDR3 reads CASSPGQGNSPLHF. For the CDR3, the DNA is TGTGCCAGTAGTCCGGGACAAGGAAATTCACCCCTCCACTTT.